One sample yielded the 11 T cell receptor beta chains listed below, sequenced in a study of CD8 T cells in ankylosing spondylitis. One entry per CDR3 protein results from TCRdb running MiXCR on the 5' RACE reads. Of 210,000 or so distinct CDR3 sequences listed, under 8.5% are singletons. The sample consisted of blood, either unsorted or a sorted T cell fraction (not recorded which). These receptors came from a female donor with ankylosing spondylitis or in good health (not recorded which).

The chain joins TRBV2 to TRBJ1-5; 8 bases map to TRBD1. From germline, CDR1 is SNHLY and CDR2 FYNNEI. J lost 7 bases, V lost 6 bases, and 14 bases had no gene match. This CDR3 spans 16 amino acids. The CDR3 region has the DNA TGTGCCAGCAGCCCTGGACAGGGAAGTTGGGACCAGCCCCAGCATTTT. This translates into CASSPGQGSWDQPQHF.

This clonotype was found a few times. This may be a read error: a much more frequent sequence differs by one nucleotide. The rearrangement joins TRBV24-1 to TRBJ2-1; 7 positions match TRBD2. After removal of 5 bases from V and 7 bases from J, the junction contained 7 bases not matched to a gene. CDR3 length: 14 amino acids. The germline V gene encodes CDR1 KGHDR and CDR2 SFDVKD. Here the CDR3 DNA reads TGTGCCACCAGTGTGGCGGGAGTGGTTAATGAGCAGTTCTTC. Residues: CATSVAGVVNEQFF.

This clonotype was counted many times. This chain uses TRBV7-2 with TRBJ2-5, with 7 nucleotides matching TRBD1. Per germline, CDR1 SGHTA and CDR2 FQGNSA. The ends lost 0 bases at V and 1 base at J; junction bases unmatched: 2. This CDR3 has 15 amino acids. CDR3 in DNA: TGTGCCAGCAGCTTAGCCGGGACAGCCCAAGAGACCCAGTACTTC. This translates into CASSLAGTAQETQYF.

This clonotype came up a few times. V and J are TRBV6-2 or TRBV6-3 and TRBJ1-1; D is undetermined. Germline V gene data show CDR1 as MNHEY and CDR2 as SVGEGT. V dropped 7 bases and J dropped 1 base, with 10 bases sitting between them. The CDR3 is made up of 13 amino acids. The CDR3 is CASTPGSNTEAFF. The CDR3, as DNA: TGTGCCAGCACGCCGGGGTCGAACACTGAAGCTTTCTTT.

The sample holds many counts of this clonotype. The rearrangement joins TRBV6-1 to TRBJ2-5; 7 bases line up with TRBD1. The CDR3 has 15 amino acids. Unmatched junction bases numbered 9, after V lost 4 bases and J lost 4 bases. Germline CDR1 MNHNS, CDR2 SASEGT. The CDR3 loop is CASSGPRQGGETQYF. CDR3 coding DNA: TGTGCCAGCAGTGGCCCCCGACAGGGTGGAGAGACCCAGTACTTC.

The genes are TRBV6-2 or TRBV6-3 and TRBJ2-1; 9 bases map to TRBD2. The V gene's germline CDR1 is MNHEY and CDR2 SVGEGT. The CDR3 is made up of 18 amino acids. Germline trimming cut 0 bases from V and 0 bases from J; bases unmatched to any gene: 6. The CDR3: CASSYSGLARSSYNEQFF. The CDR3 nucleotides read TGTGCCAGCAGTTACTCTGGACTAGCGCGAAGCTCCTACAATGAGCAGTTCTTC.

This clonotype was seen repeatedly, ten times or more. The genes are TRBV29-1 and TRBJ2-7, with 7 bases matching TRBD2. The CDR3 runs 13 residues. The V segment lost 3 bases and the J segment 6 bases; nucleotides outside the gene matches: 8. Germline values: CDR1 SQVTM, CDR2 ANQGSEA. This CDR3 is CSVDDGRPGEQYF. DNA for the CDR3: TGCAGCGTTGACGACGGGAGGCCCGGCGAGCAGTACTTC.

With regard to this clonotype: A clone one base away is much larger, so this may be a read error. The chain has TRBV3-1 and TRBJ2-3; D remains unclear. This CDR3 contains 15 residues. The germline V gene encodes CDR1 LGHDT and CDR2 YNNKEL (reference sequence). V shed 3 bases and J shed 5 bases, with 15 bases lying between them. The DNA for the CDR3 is TGTGCCAGCAGCCACGCCTCGCCCCCAGGAGATACGCAGTATTTT. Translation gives CASSHASPPGDTQYF.

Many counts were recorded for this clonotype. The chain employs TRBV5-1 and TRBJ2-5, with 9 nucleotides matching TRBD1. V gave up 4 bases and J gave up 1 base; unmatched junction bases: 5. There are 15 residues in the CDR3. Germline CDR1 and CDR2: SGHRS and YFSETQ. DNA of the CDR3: TGCGCCAGCAGCGGCCGGGACAGGGTCCAAGAGACCCAGTACTTC. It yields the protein CASSGRDRVQETQYF.

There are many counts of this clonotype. CDR3 in DNA: TGCGCCAGCAGACGGTCCCCAGGACAGGTTTTTGAAGCTTTCTTT. It is translated as CASRRSPGQVFEAFF. The chain joins TRBV5-1 to TRBJ1-1, with TRBD1 matching 7 bases. The germline V gene has CDR1 SGHRS and CDR2 YFSETQ. With 5 bases clipped from V and 7 bases from J, the junction kept 14 bases outside the gene matches. This CDR3 has 15 amino acids.

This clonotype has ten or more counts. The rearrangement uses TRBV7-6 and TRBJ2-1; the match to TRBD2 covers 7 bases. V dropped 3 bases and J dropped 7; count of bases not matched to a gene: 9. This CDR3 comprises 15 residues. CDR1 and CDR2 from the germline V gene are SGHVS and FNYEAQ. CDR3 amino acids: CASSFLSGRENEQFF. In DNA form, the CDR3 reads TGTGCCAGCAGCTTTCTCTCAGGGAGGGAGAATGAGCAGTTCTTC.